These 9 T cell receptor beta chains were sequenced from one sample in a study of T cells after yellow fever vaccination. MiXCR, run by TCRdb on the 5' RACE reads, gives a single entry per CDR3 protein. The table lists 500,000 to 650,000 distinct CDR3 sequences, roughly 13% of them singletons. Here the sequenced sample was PBMCs, taken on the day of the yellow fever booster vaccination. These receptors all stem from a young man who received the YFV17D yellow fever vaccine.

CDR3 nucleotide sequence: TGCAGTGCTAGGGCTACTAGCGGCCCTGCAGGCGAGCAGTACTTC. It specifies CSARATSGPAGEQYF. The V call is TRBV20-1, the J call TRBJ2-7, with 8 positions matching TRBD2. The V gene end was trimmed by 3 bases and the J gene end by 6 bases; junction bases not matched to a gene: 13. Germline CDR1 is DFQATT and CDR2 is SNEGSKA (reference sequence). CDR3 length: 15 residues.

V usage is TRBV7-6 and J usage is TRBJ2-3, with D perhaps TRBD1 (6 bases). Deletions cut 5 bases from V and 2 bases from J, with 14 bases between. From germline, CDR1 is SGHVS and CDR2 FNYEAQ. The CDR3 covers 15 residues. CDR3: CASSTTGHNTDTQYF. The CDR3 nucleotides are TGTGCCAGCAGCACTACGGGACACAACACAGATACGCAGTATTTT.

J is TRBJ1-3 and V is TRBV29-1; D uncertain. Trimming shortened V by 0 bases and J by 0 bases, and 12 bases separated the two germline ends. The CDR3 runs to 16 residues. Germline CDR1 SQVTM, CDR2 ANQGSEA. CDR3 sequence (DNA): TGCAGCGTTGAAGAGGGTTTCCGGACCTCTGGAAACACCATATATTTT. Protein product: CSVEEGFRTSGNTIYF.

V usage is TRBV20-1 and J usage is TRBJ2-7; D not certain. V shed 5 bases and J shed 1 base, with 12 bases lying between them. CDR3 length: 13 amino acids. Germline CDR1 reads DFQATT; CDR2 reads SNEGSKA (reference sequence). CDR3 DNA sequence: TGCAGTGCTCGCCGGCCAGGTTCCTACGAGCAGTACTTC. Protein product: CSARRPGSYEQYF.

Turning to this clonotype: One end of the junction does not line up with germline, which may come from a read error. The rearrangement joins TRBV20-1 to TRBJ2-3; D might be TRBD2 (7 bases). Germline values: CDR1 DFQATT, CDR2 SNEGSKA (reference sequence). The CDR3 runs to 16 residues. The CDR3: CCAQGGRAPGTDTQYF. As DNA, the CDR3 is TGCTGTGCTCAAGGGGGGAGGGCCCCGGGCACAGATACGCAGTATTTT.

This clonotype was counted many times. The chain uses TRBV12-3 or TRBV12-4 and TRBJ2-7; D is uncertain. The V and J ends lost 11 bases and 0 bases respectively, with 8 bases between them. This CDR3 region has 11 residues. The CDR3 DNA follows: TGTGCCTCAGGAACCTCCTACGAGCAGTACTTC. The encoded protein is CASGTSYEQYF.

This clonotype turned up a few times. V usage is TRBV7-9 and J usage is TRBJ2-7; 11 bases align to TRBD2. This CDR3 has 14 residues. V trimming: 1 base; J trimming: 5 bases; junction bases outside the gene matches: 1. Germline V gene lookup returns CDR1 SEHNR and CDR2 FQNEAQ (reference sequence). CDR3 in amino acids: CASSLVLAGDEQYF. The CDR3 DNA sequence: TGTGCCAGCAGCTTAGTACTAGCGGGAGACGAGCAGTACTTC.

The chain joins TRBV28 to TRBJ1-2; D gene unclear. The CDR3 length is 12 residues. Germline loops: CDR1 MDHEN, CDR2 SYDVKM. The germline V and J ends were trimmed by 11 bases and 0 bases, with 10 bases remaining between them. CDR3 bases: TGTGCCGAGGGAACCACTAACTATGGCTACACCTTC. This encodes CAEGTTNYGYTF.

The V call is TRBV9, the J call TRBJ2-2, with no clear D. Trimming pared 0 bases from V and 5 bases from J, leaving 5 bases between. The CDR3 length is 13 residues. CDR1 is SGDLS, CDR2 YYNGEE, per germline. CDR3 sequence: CASSVVRTGELFF. CDR3 DNA sequence: TGTGCCAGCAGCGTAGTCCGGACCGGGGAGCTGTTTTTT.